This is a list of T cell receptor beta chains from one sample in a study of blood T cell repertoires in COVID-19. Data came from immunoSEQ multiplex PCR; TCRdb stores just in-frame clones and leaves some out. The sample lists 250,000 to 350,000 clones; 65% to 85% were seen once. What was sequenced was peripheral blood. All receptors derive from a person between 65 and 79 years old with COVID-19, enrolled during active disease. The CDR3 runs from the conserved cysteine through the conserved F or W. D genes are given only for firm matches. The size entry is marked missing in some rows and otherwise reads once, few, many or a size class.

clone size,J gene,D gene,V gene,CDR3 protein,CDR3 DNA
-,TRBJ1-2,-,TRBV3-1/TRBV3-2,CASSRGRGYTF,TGTGCCAGCAGCCGGGGGCGGGGCTACACCTTC
-,TRBJ1-1,-,TRBV5-4,CASSSNRYEAFF,TGTGCCAGCAGCTCAAACAGATATGAAGCTTTCTTT
-,TRBJ2-1,TRBD2,TRBV7-2,CATHSGSSYNEQFF,TGTGCCACGCATAGCGGGAGCTCCTACAATGAGCAGTTCTTC
once,TRBJ2-5,TRBD2,TRBV11-2,CASKVGLATKTQYF,TGTGCCAGCAAAGTGGGACTAGCAACTAAGACCCAGTACTTC
-,TRBJ2-1,TRBD2,TRBV11-3,CASSPSGTSYNEQFF,TGTGCCAGCAGCCCGAGCGGGACCTCCTACAATGAGCAGTTCTTC
-,TRBJ1-1,-,TRBV7-2,CASSWDMNTEAFF,TGTGCCAGCAGTTGGGACATGAACACTGAAGCTTTCTTT
-,TRBJ2-6,-,TRBV6-5,CASTPTRSGANVLTF,TGTGCCAGCACCCCGACTCGCTCTGGGGCCAACGTCCTGACTTTC
-,TRBJ2-3,-,TRBV21-1,CASTSPGLPSTDTQYF,TGTGCCAGCACCAGTCCGGGACTACCTAGCACAGATACGCAGTATTTT
few,TRBJ1-1,-,TRBV7-8,CASSQGGNTEAFF,TGTGCCAGCAGCCAAGGGGGGAACACTGAAGCTTTCTTT
-,TRBJ1-5,-,TRBV6-2/TRBV6-3,CASSSGTQRMPQHF,TGTGCCAGCAGCAGCGGGACCCAACGCATGCCCCAGCATTTT
-,TRBJ2-2,-,TRBV19,CASSIRRGTYTGELFF,TGTGCCAGTAGTATTCGACGGGGGACGTACACCGGGGAGCTGTTTTTT
-,TRBJ2-3,TRBD2,TRBV5-4,CASSYGPGTSGGEGTDTQYF,TGTGCCAGCAGCTACGGGCCCGGGACTAGCGGGGGGGAAGGCACAGATACGCAGTATTTT
-,TRBJ2-1,-,TRBV4-1,CASSLHHSYSPTSYNEQFF,TGCGCCAGCAGCCTACACCACAGCTATAGTCCCACTTCGTACAATGAGCAGTTCTTC
-,TRBJ2-2,TRBD1,TRBV6-5,CASSYFQGANGELFF,TGTGCCAGCAGTTACTTCCAGGGGGCTAACGGGGAGCTGTTTTTT
-,TRBJ1-2,TRBD1,TRBV6-5,CASSYHDRGGYGYTF,TGTGCCAGCAGTTACCACGACAGGGGAGGCTATGGCTACACCTTC
-,TRBJ2-2,TRBD2,TRBV6-1,CASSEAIGRATGELFF,TGTGCCAGCAGTGAAGCGATCGGGAGGGCCACCGGGGAGCTGTTTTTT
few,TRBJ1-6,-,TRBV19,CASSMGDMGSPLHF,TGTGCCAGTAGTATGGGGGACATGGGGTCACCCCTCCACTTT
-,TRBJ2-3,TRBD1,TRBV27,CASSLSYRGSTDTQYF,TGTGCCAGCAGTTTATCGTACAGGGGGAGCACAGATACGCAGTATTTT
-,TRBJ2-2,TRBD1,TRBV7-9,CASSHTGTGGSGELFF,TGTGCCAGCAGCCACACCGGGACAGGGGGGTCCGGGGAGCTGTTTTTT
-,TRBJ2-7,-,TRBV15,CATSRESFSYEQYF,TGTGCCACCAGCAGAGAGAGTTTCTCCTACGAGCAGTACTTC
-,TRBJ1-5,-,TRBV19,CASTRAPNQPQHF,TGTGCCAGTACGAGGGCCCCGAATCAGCCCCAGCATTTT
-,TRBJ2-1,TRBD2,TRBV6-5,CASISGRDEQFF,TGTGCCAGCATAAGCGGGAGGGATGAGCAGTTCTTC
-,TRBJ1-5,-,TRBV28,CASRTPSPGTKNQPQHF,TGTGCCAGCAGAACACCTTCCCCCGGGACAAAAAATCAGCCCCAGCATTTT
-,TRBJ1-4,TRBD1,TRBV28,CASRNRTGTANEKLFF,TGTGCCAGCAGGAATAGAACCGGGACAGCAAATGAAAAACTGTTTTTT
-,TRBJ2-3,-,TRBV15,CATSRAPALGDTQYF,TGTGCCACCAGCAGAGCCCCAGCCCTCGGGGATACGCAGTATTTT
-,TRBJ2-3,-,TRBV4-3,CASSQEGGSDTQYF,TGCGCCAGCAGCCAAGAGGGTGGGAGTGATACGCAGTATTTT
once,TRBJ1-1,TRBD1,TRBV27,CASSTRQGSMNTEAFF,TGTGCCAGCAGTACCAGACAGGGCAGCATGAACACTGAAGCTTTCTTT
-,TRBJ2-2,-,TRBV10-2,CASSESRGGQGYTGELFF,TGCGCCAGCAGTGAGTCGCGGGGGGGACAGGGGTACACCGGGGAGCTGTTTTTT
-,TRBJ2-7,TRBD2,TRBV5-1,CASSLSGIIYEQYF,TGCGCCAGCAGCTTGAGCGGGATAATCTACGAGCAGTACTTC
-,TRBJ2-1,TRBD2,TRBV30,CAWSGTSGVNEQFF,TGTGCCTGGAGCGGGACTAGCGGGGTCAATGAGCAGTTCTTC
-,TRBJ1-5,TRBD1,TRBV19,CASSRDSFNQPQHF,TGTGCCAGTAGCCGGGACAGCTTCAATCAGCCCCAGCATTTT
-,TRBJ2-7,-,TRBV7-2,CASSSRTGLRPYEQYF,TGTGCCAGCAGCTCCAGAACGGGACTCAGACCCTACGAGCAGTACTTC
-,TRBJ2-2,-,TRBV7-2,CASSLMGQGNTGELFF,TGTGCCAGCAGCTTAATGGGGCAGGGGAACACCGGGGAGCTGTTTTTT
-,TRBJ2-1,TRBD2,TRBV9,CASSAVGLAGINEQFF,TGTGCCAGCAGCGCGGTAGGACTAGCGGGGATAAATGAGCAGTTCTTC
-,TRBJ2-7,-,TRBV6-7,CAIWTVYRISAQYF,TGTGCCATCTGGACAGTTTATCGAATTTCGGCGCAGTACTTC
many,TRBJ2-7,-,TRBV5-4,CASSYLASEQYF,TGTGCCAGCAGCTATTTGGCCTCCGAGCAGTACTTC
-,TRBJ2-3,TRBD2,TRBV30,CAWSVSGRALTTQYF,TGTGCCTGGAGTGTATCGGGGAGGGCCCTCACAACGCAGTATTTT
-,TRBJ2-3,TRBD2,TRBV2,CASRAGTSVDTQYF,TGTGCCAGCAGGGCCGGGACTAGCGTGGATACGCAGTATTTT
-,TRBJ1-5,TRBD1,TRBV19,CASSIWGQGRSNQPQHF,TGTGCCAGTAGTATCTGGGGACAGGGACGTAGCAATCAGCCCCAGCATTTT
-,TRBJ1-1,-,TRBV19,CAMSPGRGGDTEAFF,TGTGCCATGTCTCCGGGACGAGGAGGGGACACTGAAGCTTTCTTT
-,TRBJ1-4,-,TRBV7-6,CASSLGSGNNEKLFF,TGTGCCAGCAGCTTAGGGTCGGGGAATAATGAAAAACTGTTTTTT
-,TRBJ2-1,TRBD1,TRBV19,CASSAPGQGTYNEQFF,TGTGCCAGTAGTGCGCCGGGACAGGGGACCTACAATGAGCAGTTCTTC
-,TRBJ2-5,-,TRBV2,CASRGAQETQYF,TGTGCCAGCAGGGGGGCCCAAGAGACCCAGTACTTC
-,TRBJ1-4,-,TRBV5-1,CASSLRDANEKLFF,TGCGCCAGCAGCCTCCGGGATGCCAATGAAAAACTGTTTTTT
-,TRBJ2-7,-,TRBV5-1,CASSLSPYEQYF,TGCGCCAGCAGCCTTAGCCCGTACGAGCAGTACTTC
-,TRBJ2-5,TRBD2,TRBV10-3,CAMGGEGGKETQYF,TGTGCCATGGGTGGGGAGGGAGGAAAAGAGACCCAGTACTTC
once,TRBJ2-7,TRBD2,TRBV27,CASSLQGLAGREQYF,TGTGCCAGCAGCCTTCAAGGGCTAGCGGGGCGAGAGCAGTACTTC
few,TRBJ2-1,TRBD2,TRBV11-2,CASQREGVEKFF,TGTGCCAGTCAGCGGGAGGGTGTTGAGAAGTTCTTC
-,TRBJ1-2,TRBD1,TRBV27,CASSSGQAGGNYGYTF,TGTGCCAGCAGTTCCGGACAGGCCGGGGGTAACTATGGCTACACCTTC
-,TRBJ2-5,TRBD1,TRBV28,CASRGTGGKTQYF,TGTGCCAGCAGGGGGACAGGCGGGAAGACCCAGTACTTC
-,TRBJ2-5,TRBD1,TRBV7-9,CASSQTDRGETQYF,TGTGCCAGCAGCCAGACGGACAGGGGGGAGACCCAGTACTTC
-,TRBJ1-1,-,TRBV27,CASRSQAAAFF,TGTGCCAGCAGGTCACAGGCTGCGGCTTTCTTT
-,TRBJ1-1,-,TRBV5-4,CASSLGQDNEAFF,TGTGCCAGCAGCTTGGGACAGGATAATGAAGCTTTCTTT
-,TRBJ2-6,TRBD1,TRBV29-1,CSVMEPGQGVSGANVLTF,TGCAGCGTTATGGAACCGGGACAGGGCGTCTCTGGGGCCAACGTCCTGACTTTC